Presented here are 26 T cell receptor beta chains from one specimen sequenced in a study of cytomegalovirus exposure and HLA in healthy donors (dated by TCRdb to the late 2010s). Preparation of the library involved the immunoSEQ multiplex PCR assay. For the multiplex PCR, a mixture combining 60 forward primers for TCR Vbeta segments and 13 reverse primers for TCR Jbeta segments was used. What TCRdb holds here is the immuneACCESS table cut down to in-frame rearrangements. Part of the clones is not present; checked against another copy, under half of the missing clones reflect an unresolved V gene, and the others are unexplained. Present in this sample are approximately 200,000 clones, about 81% of which were seen just once. The ten most abundant clones make up more than 4% of the sample. Sequenced sample: PBMCs. These receptors came from a man aged 25 to 45 in good health and CMV-seropositive.

The chain uses TRBV19 and TRBJ1-2, with D perhaps matching TRBD1 (5 bases). This CDR3 spans 16 amino acids. The germline V gene has CDR1 LNHDA and CDR2 SQIVND (reference sequence). V was trimmed by 5 bases and J by 7 bases, leaving 23 bases between them. CDR3 region: CASSLLESMTEIGYTF. CDR3 DNA sequence: TGTGCCAGTAGTCTCCTCGAATCCATGACAGAAATTGGCTACACCTTC.

This clone has just one count. The DNA for the CDR3 is TGTGCCAGCAGCCCGGACACTTACGAGCAGTACTTC. As protein: CASSPDTYEQYF. The rearrangement joins TRBV4-2 to TRBJ2-7; TRBD1 is a possible D gene (5 bases). V was cut by 4 bases and J by 4 bases, with 8 bases left in between. This CDR3 spans 12 amino acids. The germline V gene has CDR1 LGHNA and CDR2 YNFKEQ.

The V call is TRBV30, the J call TRBJ1-2; D unresolved. CDR3 length: 12 amino acids. Trimming stripped 4 bases from V and 8 bases from J, with 14 bases between. Looked up from germline, CDR1 is GTSNPN and CDR2 is SVGIG (reference sequence). CDR3 residues: CAWTAAGEGYTF. DNA for the CDR3: TGTGCCTGGACCGCGGCGGGCGAGGGCTACACCTTC.

The J gene is TRBJ1-6, the V gene TRBV9; D not resolved. The CDR3 is made up of 14 amino acids. Trimming shortened V by 3 bases and J by 1 base, and 5 bases separated the two germline ends. Germline loops: CDR1 SGDLS, CDR2 YYNGEE. CDR3 bases: TGTGCCAGCAGCGGCGGGTCCTATAATTCACCCCTCCACTTT. It translates to CASSGGSYNSPLHF.

CDR3 protein: CASSPGQGGTDTQYF. In DNA form, the CDR3 reads TGTGCCAGCAGCCCCGGACAGGGAGGCACAGATACGCAGTATTTT. The gene calls are TRBV28 and TRBJ2-3; 8 bases agree with TRBD1. This CDR3 has 15 residues. V shed 6 bases and J 1 base; nucleotides not matched to a gene: 6. Germline V CDR1 and CDR2: MDHEN, SYDVKM.

The J gene is TRBJ1-4, the V gene TRBV6-6, with 8 bases aligning to TRBD1. This CDR3 has 15 residues. The germline V gene has CDR1 MNHNY and CDR2 SVGAGI (reference sequence). The V and J ends lost 4 bases and 5 bases, in that order; junction bases with no gene match: 6. CDR3 DNA sequence: TGTGCCAGCAGTTTATCCAGGGGGCCGAATGAAAAACTGTTTTTT. Translating it yields CASSLSRGPNEKLFF.

The chain employs TRBV5-1 and TRBJ1-4; 10 bases agree with TRBD1. Germline CDR1 and CDR2: SGHRS and YFSETQ. The CDR3 consists of 16 residues. J lost 4 bases, V lost 3 bases, and 6 bases had no gene match. The CDR3 nucleotides are TGCGCCAGCAGCTCGACAGGGGGCCGGGTTAATGAAAAACTGTTTTTT. This gives the protein CASSSTGGRVNEKLFF.

CDR3 sequence reads: CASSLLPGEGTGELFF. CDR3 bases: TGTGCCAGCAGTTTACTCCCAGGGGAGGGCACCGGGGAGCTGTTTTTT. The chain is built from TRBV27 and TRBJ2-2; tentatively, D is TRBD2 (7 bases). The germline V gene has CDR1 MNHEY and CDR2 SMNVEV (reference sequence). With 2 bases removed from V and 4 bases from J, the gap between germline ends came to 14 bases. The CDR3 runs to 16 residues.

On this clone itself: At one of its ends the junction is not consistent with the germline gene, which may arise from a read error. Distinct nucleotide sequences in the sample also encode this CDR3. The rearrangement joins TRBV2 to TRBJ2-2, with 7 bases lining up with TRBD1. Germline assignment: CDR1 SNHLY and CDR2 FYNNEI. This CDR3 comprises 15 residues. The CDR3 is CASRLGTANTGELFF. Written as DNA, the CDR3 is TGCGCCAGCCGGCTCGGGACAGCGAACACCGGGGAGCTGTTTTTT.

The chain recombines TRBV28 with TRBJ1-6; D not certain. The V gene's germline CDR1 is MDHEN and CDR2 SYDVKM. The V and J ends lost 7 bases and 8 bases respectively, with 12 bases between them. There are 13 residues in the CDR3. As DNA, the CDR3 is TGTGCCAGCATGGGCCCTTCCCATTCACCCCTCCACTTT. This encodes CASMGPSHSPLHF.

This chain uses TRBV4-2 with TRBJ1-4; D gene ambiguous. The CDR3 spans 14 residues. V was trimmed by 4 bases and J by 14 bases, leaving 20 bases between them. CDR1 and CDR2 (germline): LGHNA, YNFKEQ. CDR3 in DNA: TGTGCCAGCAGCCCCGCGGGCTCCGCGAATTGGCTGTTTTTT. Translated, it gives CASSPAGSANWLFF.

The V call is TRBV5-1, the J call TRBJ2-5, with a tentative D call TRBD1 (5 bases). The ends were cut back, 1 base at V and 3 bases at J, with 10 bases in the middle. The CDR3 covers 14 residues. Germline CDR1 is SGHRS and CDR2 is YFSETQ. CDR3 amino acids: CASSLMSGKETQYF. For the CDR3, the DNA is TGCGCCAGCAGCTTGATGTCAGGGAAAGAGACCCAGTACTTC. The full variable domain, its missing parts supplied by reference TRBV5-1 and TRBJ2-5, is KAGVTQTPRYLIKTRGQQVTLSCSPISGHRSVSWYQQTPGQGLQFLFEYFSETQRNKGNFPGRFSGRQFSNSRSEMNVSTLELGDSALYLCASSLMSGKETQYFGPGTRLLVL.

The chain employs TRBV7-9 and TRBJ2-2; D unclear. Germline V gene data show CDR1 as SEHNR and CDR2 as FQNEAQ (reference sequence). The CDR3 spans 15 residues. The V gene lost 5 bases and the J gene lost 4 bases, with 14 bases spanning the gap. For the CDR3, the DNA is TGTGCCAGCAGCCGCCTTGTTGGTAGCACCGGGGAGCTGTTTTTT. Amino acids: CASSRLVGSTGELFF.

This sequence joins TRBV11-2 and TRBJ2-3, with 9 bases fitting TRBD1. The V gene end was trimmed by 1 base and the J gene end by 9 bases; junction bases not matched to a gene: 8. The germline gives CDR1 SGHAT, CDR2 FQNNGV. CDR3 size: 15 residues. CDR3 sequence (DNA): TGTGCCAGCAGCTTAGGGACAGGGGCCGCGGGAACGCAGTATTTT. This translates into CASSLGTGAAGTQYF.

Here the CDR3 reads CASSPWDRGVGELFF. The CDR3 DNA reads TGTGCCAGCAGCCCTTGGGACAGGGGCGTCGGGGAGCTGTTTTTT. The chain combines TRBV14 with TRBJ2-2, with 10 bases that match TRBD1. Losses at the gene ends were 4 bases for V and 7 bases for J; bases not matched to a gene: 6. Germline lookup yields CDR1 SGHDN and CDR2 FVKESK. This CDR3 comprises 15 residues.

This clone was seen just once. A junction boundary mismatches the germline segment, possibly from a read error. This chain connects TRBV5-1 to TRBJ2-5; D gene unclear. Per the germline V gene, CDR1 is SGHRS and CDR2 is YFSETQ. The CDR3 spans 13 residues. DNA for the CDR3: TGCGCCAGCAGCACTGACTCCCGAGAGGCCCAGTACTTC. Translation: CASSTDSREAQYF.

The rearrangement uses TRBV7-2 and TRBJ2-3; D gene unclear. CDR1 is SGHTA, CDR2 FQGNSA, per germline. This CDR3 has 13 amino acids. The V and J ends lost 1 base and 4 bases respectively, with 6 bases between them. CDR3 nucleotide sequence: TGTGCCAGCAGCTTAGGGGCTGCAGATACGCAGTATTTT. This gives the protein CASSLGAADTQYF.

This clone was recorded a few times. The chain is built from TRBV5-5 and TRBJ1-2; D might be TRBD1 (5 bases). The CDR3 is made up of 14 amino acids. V was trimmed by 0 bases and J by 7 bases, leaving 13 bases between them. In germline, CDR1 is SGHKS, CDR2 YYEKEE (reference sequence). The CDR3 bases are TGTGCCAGCAGCTTGGCCGGACAAAGGTTTGGCTACACCTTC. It encodes CASSLAGQRFGYTF.

This clone was counted between two and nine times. CDR3 nucleotides: TGTGCCAGCAGCTTGAACAGGGGATCTGAAGCTTTCTTT. Translating gives CASSLNRGSEAFF. The gene calls are TRBV5-6 and TRBJ1-1, with TRBD1 identical over 7 bases. The V and J ends lost 1 base and 6 bases, in that order; junction bases with no gene match: 3. This CDR3 region has 13 residues. Per germline, CDR1 SGHDT and CDR2 YYEEEE.

The V and J genes are TRBV18 and TRBJ1-5; D gene ambiguous. Deletions cut 0 bases from V and 2 bases from J, with 8 bases between. The CDR3 extends over 15 amino acids. The germline V gene has CDR1 KGHSH and CDR2 LQKENI. In nucleotides, the CDR3 is TGTGCCAGCTCACCACCGAACCAGGGCAATCAGCCCCAGCATTTT. Translated, it gives CASSPPNQGNQPQHF.

J is TRBJ2-5 and V is TRBV30, with a possible D match to TRBD1 (8 bases). V shed 4 bases and J shed 3 bases, with 12 bases lying between them. The CDR3 consists of 13 residues. Germline values: CDR1 GTSNPN, CDR2 SVGIG (reference sequence). CDR3 in DNA: TGTGCCTGGAACAGGGGGGGGGAAGAGACCCAGTACTTC. The encoded protein is CAWNRGGEETQYF.

V usage is TRBV18 and J usage is TRBJ2-7; the match to TRBD1 covers 8 bases. The CDR3 is made up of 13 amino acids. Germline V gives CDR1 KGHSH, CDR2 LQKENI. Unmatched junction bases numbered 5, after V lost 3 bases and J lost 7 bases. For the CDR3, the DNA is TGTGCCAGCTCACCTTCAACAGGGGGGGAGCAGTACTTC. This sequence encodes CASSPSTGGEQYF.

The chain links TRBV7-6 to TRBJ2-7; D unresolved. Germline assignment: CDR1 SGHVS and CDR2 FNYEAQ. There are 13 residues in the CDR3. Trimming shortened V by 2 bases and J by 6 bases, and 11 bases separated the two germline ends. The CDR3 protein is CASSLLQSAEQYF. CDR3 bases: TGTGCCAGCAGCTTATTGCAGTCCGCCGAGCAGTACTTC.

The rearrangement uses TRBV12-5 and TRBJ2-1; 7 nucleotides align to TRBD1. CDR1 LGHNT and CDR2 FRNRAP come from the germline V gene. The junction had 1 base not matched to a gene; V was cut back by 0 bases and J by 2 bases. CDR3 size: 15 residues. CDR3 DNA: TGTGCTAGTGGTTTGGTGCAGGGGGCCTACAATGAGCAGTTCTTC. This codes for CASGLVQGAYNEQFF.

This clone was seen a handful of times. The rearrangement joins TRBV4-3 to TRBJ2-1; D ambiguous. The germline CDR1 and CDR2 sequences are LGHNA and YSLEER. V was cut by 4 bases and J by 8 bases, with 15 bases left in between. The CDR3 contains 14 residues. In nucleotides, the CDR3 is TGCGCCAGCAGCCCCCGTTTAGTCCGGGATGAGCAGTTCTTC. Translating gives CASSPRLVRDEQFF.

The V and J genes are TRBV6-1 and TRBJ2-7; the D gene is possibly TRBD2 (6 bases). Trimming stripped 6 bases from V and 7 bases from J, with 22 bases between. Germline V gene sequence: CDR1 MNHNS, CDR2 SASEGT. The CDR3 consists of 15 residues. The CDR3 spells CASSGHQGLPREQYF. CDR3 sequence (DNA): TGTGCCAGCAGCGGCCACCAGGGACTCCCTAGAGAGCAGTACTTC.